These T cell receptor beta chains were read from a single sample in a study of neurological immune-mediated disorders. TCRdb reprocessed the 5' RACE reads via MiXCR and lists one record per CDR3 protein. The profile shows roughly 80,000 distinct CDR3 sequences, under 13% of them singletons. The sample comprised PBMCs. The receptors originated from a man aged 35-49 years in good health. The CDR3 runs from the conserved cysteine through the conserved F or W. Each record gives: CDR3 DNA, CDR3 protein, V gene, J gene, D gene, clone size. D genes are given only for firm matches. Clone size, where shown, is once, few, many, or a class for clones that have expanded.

CDR3nt: TGTGCCAGCAGTCCTCACCCCGTGGGGGACACTGAAGCTTTCTTT; CDR3aa: CASSPHPVGDTEAFF; v_gene: TRBV27; j_gene: TRBJ1-1; d_gene: NA; abundance: many
CDR3nt: TGCAGTGCTAGCGGGAGACAAGAGACCCAGTACTTC; CDR3aa: CSASGRQETQYF; v_gene: TRBV20-1; j_gene: TRBJ2-5; d_gene: NA; abundance: many
CDR3nt: TGTGCCAGCGGACAGGGCTATGGCTACACCTTC; CDR3aa: CASGQGYGYTF; v_gene: TRBV11-2; j_gene: TRBJ1-2; d_gene: TRBD1; abundance: many
CDR3nt: TGCGCCAGCAGCTTGGGGACAGGGTACACTGAAGCTTTCTTT; CDR3aa: CASSLGTGYTEAFF; v_gene: TRBV5-1; j_gene: TRBJ1-1; d_gene: TRBD1; abundance: many
CDR3nt: TGTGCCAGCAGGCCACTACTAGCGGGAGTAACCTACGAGCAGTACTTC; CDR3aa: CASRPLLAGVTYEQYF; v_gene: TRBV6-2/TRBV6-3; j_gene: TRBJ2-7; d_gene: TRBD2; abundance: few
CDR3nt: TGTGCCAGCAGTCCCGAACCTCGACAGTCCCAGTACTTC; CDR3aa: CASSPEPRQSQYF; v_gene: TRBV28; j_gene: TRBJ2-5; d_gene: NA; abundance: many
CDR3nt: TGCGCCAGCAGCTTGCGTGATCAACAGGCGGATGGCTACACCTTC; CDR3aa: CASSLRDQQADGYTF; v_gene: TRBV5-1; j_gene: TRBJ1-2; d_gene: NA; abundance: many
CDR3nt: TGTGCCAGCAGTTGGGGGCAAGCTCCATACTCCTACAATGAGCAGTTCTTC; CDR3aa: CASSWGQAPYSYNEQFF; v_gene: TRBV12-3/TRBV12-4; j_gene: TRBJ2-1; d_gene: NA; abundance: many
CDR3nt: TGCGCCAGCAGCTTGGACAGCCCGCAGTATTTT; CDR3aa: CASSLDSPQYF; v_gene: TRBV5-1; j_gene: TRBJ2-3; d_gene: NA; abundance: many
CDR3nt: TGTGCCAGCAGCTTACGGAGGAAGACTAGCGGGAGGAGGAACAATGAGCAGTTCTTC; CDR3aa: CASSLRRKTSGRRNNEQFF; v_gene: TRBV7-2; j_gene: TRBJ2-1; d_gene: TRBD2; abundance: many
CDR3nt: TGTGCCAGCAGCTTAGATAGGGGGACCTACAATGAGCAGTTCTTC; CDR3aa: CASSLDRGTYNEQFF; v_gene: TRBV11-1; j_gene: TRBJ2-1; d_gene: NA; abundance: many
CDR3nt: TGCGCCAGCAGCTTGGGGTCCACAGGTGGAAATCAGCCCCAGCATTTT; CDR3aa: CASSLGSTGGNQPQHF; v_gene: TRBV5-1; j_gene: TRBJ1-5; d_gene: NA; abundance: few
CDR3nt: TGCAGTGCTAGAGATCCTAGGACAGGAGGGAATCAGCCCCAGCATTTT; CDR3aa: CSARDPRTGGNQPQHF; v_gene: TRBV20-1; j_gene: TRBJ1-5; d_gene: TRBD1; abundance: many
CDR3nt: TGTGCCAGCAGCTTCATTGCTAGCGGGGGGCCTGGCACAGATACGCAGTATTTT; CDR3aa: CASSFIASGGPGTDTQYF; v_gene: TRBV7-9; j_gene: TRBJ2-3; d_gene: TRBD2; abundance: many
CDR3nt: TGTGCCAGCAGTTCCCGCCGGGACAGGGATGGAAACACCATATATTTT; CDR3aa: CASSSRRDRDGNTIYF; v_gene: TRBV12-3/TRBV12-4; j_gene: TRBJ1-3; d_gene: TRBD1; abundance: NA
CDR3nt: TGTGCCAGCAGCAGCTTCGCGACGGACGCTCTTACACCTTATGGCTACACCTTC; CDR3aa: CASSSFATDALTPYGYTF; v_gene: TRBV6-6; j_gene: TRBJ1-2; d_gene: NA; abundance: many
CDR3nt: TGTGCCAGCAGTGATTGGGGGTATCGCGAGACCCAGTACTTC; CDR3aa: CASSDWGYRETQYF; v_gene: TRBV2; j_gene: TRBJ2-5; d_gene: NA; abundance: many
CDR3nt: TGTGCCAGCAGAAACCCGGGACAGGGGAACGAGCAGTACTTC; CDR3aa: CASRNPGQGNEQYF; v_gene: TRBV28; j_gene: TRBJ2-7; d_gene: TRBD1; abundance: many
CDR3nt: TGTGCCAGCAGCCCCGTCGTGGGAGCGATTGAGACCCAGTACTTC; CDR3aa: CASSPVVGAIETQYF; v_gene: TRBV7-2; j_gene: TRBJ2-5; d_gene: NA; abundance: many
CDR3nt: TGTGCCAGCAGCCCCCGTGGCGGGGTTAGCACAGATACGCAGTATTTT; CDR3aa: CASSPRGGVSTDTQYF; v_gene: TRBV3-1; j_gene: TRBJ2-3; d_gene: NA; abundance: many
CDR3nt: TGTGCCAGCAGTTATGACAAGGCTGAGGCTTTCTTT; CDR3aa: CASSYDKAEAFF; v_gene: TRBV6-6; j_gene: TRBJ1-1; d_gene: NA; abundance: many
CDR3nt: TGTGCCAGCAGTTTTAGCGGGGGGGCAGATACGCAGTATTTT; CDR3aa: CASSFSGGADTQYF; v_gene: TRBV6-1; j_gene: TRBJ2-3; d_gene: TRBD2; abundance: many
CDR3nt: TGTGCCAGCAGCTTAGAAGGTATCGGTGGTTTCAATGAGCAGTTCTTC; CDR3aa: CASSLEGIGGFNEQFF; v_gene: TRBV7-3; j_gene: TRBJ2-1; d_gene: NA; abundance: many
CDR3nt: TGTGCCAGCCAGGGGGGCCGGGATACGCAGTATTTT; CDR3aa: CASQGGRDTQYF; v_gene: TRBV25-1; j_gene: TRBJ2-3; d_gene: NA; abundance: many
CDR3nt: TGTGCCAGCAGCACTATCTTAACCATAGGTGGCGAGCAGTACTTC; CDR3aa: CASSTILTIGGEQYF; v_gene: TRBV25-1; j_gene: TRBJ2-7; d_gene: NA; abundance: few
CDR3nt: TGCAGTGCTAGACCTCCTAGCGGGAGATTAGAGACCCAGTACTTC; CDR3aa: CSARPPSGRLETQYF; v_gene: TRBV20-1; j_gene: TRBJ2-5; d_gene: TRBD2; abundance: many
CDR3nt: TGTGCCAGCAGCTTAGGCCTATCCGGGGAGCTGTTTTTT; CDR3aa: CASSLGLSGELFF; v_gene: TRBV7-2; j_gene: TRBJ2-2; d_gene: NA; abundance: many
CDR3nt: TGTGCCAACAGCCGACAGAACACCGGGGAGCTGTTTTTT; CDR3aa: CANSRQNTGELFF; v_gene: TRBV7-2; j_gene: TRBJ2-2; d_gene: NA; abundance: NA
CDR3nt: TGTGCCAGCAGCTTGCGGGATGAGCAGTTCTTC; CDR3aa: CASSLRDEQFF; v_gene: TRBV5-1; j_gene: TRBJ2-1; d_gene: NA; abundance: many
CDR3nt: TGTGCCAGCAGTTACTCGGAGGACAACTCCTACGAGCAGTACTTC; CDR3aa: CASSYSEDNSYEQYF; v_gene: TRBV6-5; j_gene: TRBJ2-7; d_gene: NA; abundance: many
CDR3nt: TGTGCCATCAGTGATTCTGACACGGGAACTAACTATGGCTACACCTTC; CDR3aa: CAISDSDTGTNYGYTF; v_gene: TRBV10-3; j_gene: TRBJ1-2; d_gene: NA; abundance: NA
CDR3nt: TGTGCCAGCAGCTTCGTCTCCCCCAGGATCTCTGGAAACACCATATATTTT; CDR3aa: CASSFVSPRISGNTIYF; v_gene: TRBV11-2; j_gene: TRBJ1-3; d_gene: NA; abundance: NA
CDR3nt: TGCGCCAGCAGCTTAGGGTCTCTAGGGGATACGCAGTATTTT; CDR3aa: CASSLGSLGDTQYF; v_gene: TRBV5-1; j_gene: TRBJ2-3; d_gene: NA; abundance: many
CDR3nt: TGCAGTGCTAGGCTTCATGGACCCGGGACTAGCGGATACGAGCAGTACTTC; CDR3aa: CSARLHGPGTSGYEQYF; v_gene: TRBV20-1; j_gene: TRBJ2-7; d_gene: TRBD2; abundance: many
CDR3nt: TGTGCCAGCAGCCCCCGGCTAGCGGGAATCAATGAGCAGTTCTTC; CDR3aa: CASSPRLAGINEQFF; v_gene: TRBV11-3; j_gene: TRBJ2-1; d_gene: TRBD2; abundance: many
CDR3nt: TGTGCCAGCAGCTTACCCCGGGACAGGGGGTCAGATACGCAGTATTTT; CDR3aa: CASSLPRDRGSDTQYF; v_gene: TRBV7-8; j_gene: TRBJ2-3; d_gene: TRBD1; abundance: many
CDR3nt: TGTGCCAGCAGCTCGACAGGGACCTACAATGAGCAGTTCTTC; CDR3aa: CASSSTGTYNEQFF; v_gene: TRBV9; j_gene: TRBJ2-1; d_gene: TRBD1; abundance: many
CDR3nt: TGTGCCAGCAGCGTACTAGCGGGAGACAAGCAGTACTTC; CDR3aa: CASSVLAGDKQYF; v_gene: TRBV7-6; j_gene: TRBJ2-7; d_gene: TRBD2; abundance: many
CDR3nt: TGTGCCAGCAGCCTAAGGGGGAACAACATTCAGTACTTC; CDR3aa: CASSLRGNNIQYF; v_gene: TRBV3-1; j_gene: TRBJ2-4; d_gene: NA; abundance: many
CDR3nt: TGTGCCAGCAGTCCTATTAGATGGGCTAGCGGTCACAATGAGCAGTTCTTC; CDR3aa: CASSPIRWASGHNEQFF; v_gene: TRBV6-5; j_gene: TRBJ2-1; d_gene: TRBD2; abundance: many
CDR3nt: TGTGCCATCAGGACTAGCGGGAGGTCAGATACGCAGTATTTT; CDR3aa: CAIRTSGRSDTQYF; v_gene: TRBV10-3; j_gene: TRBJ2-3; d_gene: TRBD2; abundance: many
CDR3nt: TGTGCCAGCAGCTTGGGGCCGGGAGGTGACACCGGGGAGCTGTTTTTT; CDR3aa: CASSLGPGGDTGELFF; v_gene: TRBV5-5; j_gene: TRBJ2-2; d_gene: TRBD2; abundance: once
CDR3nt: TGTGCCAGCAGCTTTTCCGACAGGGACTACGAGCAGTACTTC; CDR3aa: CASSFSDRDYEQYF; v_gene: TRBV5-6; j_gene: TRBJ2-7; d_gene: TRBD1; abundance: many
CDR3nt: TGTGCCAGCAGCAACAAGGAGAACACTGAAGCTTTCTTT; CDR3aa: CASSNKENTEAFF; v_gene: TRBV11-1; j_gene: TRBJ1-1; d_gene: NA; abundance: NA
CDR3nt: TGCAGCGTCGGACTAGCGGGGCCAGATACGCAGTATTTT; CDR3aa: CSVGLAGPDTQYF; v_gene: TRBV29-1; j_gene: TRBJ2-3; d_gene: TRBD2; abundance: many
CDR3nt: TGTGCCAGCAGTTTTGGGGCCTCCACAGATACGCAGTATTTT; CDR3aa: CASSFGASTDTQYF; v_gene: TRBV28; j_gene: TRBJ2-3; d_gene: NA; abundance: many
CDR3nt: TGCAGTGCTAGCCTAGACTCCCTCGGGGAGCTGTTTTTT; CDR3aa: CSASLDSLGELFF; v_gene: TRBV20-1; j_gene: TRBJ2-2; d_gene: NA; abundance: NA
CDR3nt: TGTGCCAGCAGTTTTCTCGATACGCAGTATTTT; CDR3aa: CASSFLDTQYF; v_gene: TRBV12-3/TRBV12-4; j_gene: TRBJ2-3; d_gene: NA; abundance: many
CDR3nt: TGTGCCAGCAGGCCGGCAGCGGGCACGGGCTATGGCTACACCTTC; CDR3aa: CASRPAAGTGYGYTF; v_gene: TRBV6-1; j_gene: TRBJ1-2; d_gene: NA; abundance: many
CDR3nt: TGTGCCAGCAGTTTTTCGACTAGGGGTAATGGCTACACCTTC; CDR3aa: CASSFSTRGNGYTF; v_gene: TRBV6-5; j_gene: TRBJ1-2; d_gene: NA; abundance: many
CDR3nt: TGTGCCAGCAGTTCGATTGCGGGGGCAAGGGGCTACACCTTC; CDR3aa: CASSSIAGARGYTF; v_gene: TRBV7-8; j_gene: TRBJ1-2; d_gene: NA; abundance: many
CDR3nt: TGTGCCAGCAGTTACTCTGGGGGAGCCCAATATGGCTACACCTTC; CDR3aa: CASSYSGGAQYGYTF; v_gene: TRBV6-5; j_gene: TRBJ1-2; d_gene: NA; abundance: many
CDR3nt: TGTGCCAGCAGCCGATTAGCGGGAGGGACCTACAATGAGCAGTTCTTC; CDR3aa: CASSRLAGGTYNEQFF; v_gene: TRBV6-2/TRBV6-3; j_gene: TRBJ2-1; d_gene: TRBD2; abundance: many
CDR3nt: TGTGCCACCCAGGGGGATAGCAATCAGCCCCAGCATTTT; CDR3aa: CATQGDSNQPQHF; v_gene: TRBV6-1; j_gene: TRBJ1-5; d_gene: TRBD1; abundance: many
CDR3nt: TGCGCCAGCAGTCCCCGACAGGGTAACTACGAGCAGTACTTC; CDR3aa: CASSPRQGNYEQYF; v_gene: TRBV5-1; j_gene: TRBJ2-7; d_gene: TRBD1; abundance: many
CDR3nt: TGTGCCAGCTCACCATACCAAGGCGGAGAGACAGATACGCAGTATTTT; CDR3aa: CASSPYQGGETDTQYF; v_gene: TRBV18; j_gene: TRBJ2-3; d_gene: NA; abundance: many